Listed below are T cell receptor beta chains from one sample, sequenced in a study of blood T cell repertoires in COVID-19. The protocol was immunoSEQ multiplex PCR, while the TCRdb copy is restricted to in-frame clones and leaves out a portion. The data contain about 120,000 clones, around 64% of them singletons. Sample: peripheral blood. These receptors all stem from a human donor with acute or convalescent COVID-19. The donor label of this sample is uncertain. The CDR3 runs from the conserved cysteine through the conserved F or W. Fields, in order: J gene, D gene, V gene, clone size, CDR3 DNA, CDR3 protein. D genes are given only for firm matches. Size values are once, few and many counts, or a class for expanded clones, and some rows have none.

>TRBJ1-2|TRBD1|TRBV24-1|.
TGTGCCACCAGTGACCGTGTCGGGACAGGGATCTATGGCTACACCTTC
CATSDRVGTGIYGYTF
>TRBJ1-4|TRBD1|TRBV6-6|.
TGTGCCAGCAGACCAGACAGGGGGCGGACTAATGAAAAACTGTTTTTT
CASRPDRGRTNEKLFF
>TRBJ2-3|.|TRBV2|.
TGTGCCAGCAGGAGAGGGCCAGATACGCAGTATTTT
CASRRGPDTQYF
>TRBJ1-1|.|TRBV5-6|.
TGTGCCAGCAGCTCCGGGGGTGAAGCTTTCTTT
CASSSGGEAFF
>TRBJ1-1|.|TRBV19|.
TGTGCCAGTCTTAACACTGAAGCTTTCTTT
CASLNTEAFF
>TRBJ2-3|.|TRBV7-9|.
TGTGCCAGTACCGGGACTGGGAGCACAGATACGCAGTATTTT
CASTGTGSTDTQYF
>TRBJ1-2|.|TRBV19|.
TGTGCCAGTAGCCCACGGGTAGGGAGCGGCTACACCTTC
CASSPRVGSGYTF
>TRBJ1-2|.|TRBV11-2|.
TGTGCCAGCAGCTATCGGCCAGGGGATAACTATGGCTACACCTTC
CASSYRPGDNYGYTF
>TRBJ2-1|.|TRBV24-1|.
TGTGCCACCAGTGACACCCCACTTGAGCAGTTCTTC
CATSDTPLEQFF
>TRBJ2-5|.|TRBV6-5|.
TGTGCCAGCAGGCAAGCGGGCGGAGAGACCCAGTACTTC
CASRQAGGETQYF
>TRBJ2-3|TRBD1|TRBV7-2|.
TGTGCCAGCAGCGCACACAGGGGGCGCACAGATACGCAGTATTTT
CASSAHRGRTDTQYF
>TRBJ1-1|.|TRBV6-6|.
TGTGCCAGCAGCCAGACAGGCTTGAACACTGAAGCTTTCTTT
CASSQTGLNTEAFF
>TRBJ1-1|TRBD1|TRBV6-4|many
TGTGCCAGCTGGGTTCGGACAGGGGTGGGCACTGAAGCTTTCTTT
CASWVRTGVGTEAFF
>TRBJ2-7|TRBD2|TRBV12-5|few
TGTGCTAGTGCCCTTGGTGGGGGGGTCCACGAGCAGTACTTC
CASALGGGVHEQYF
>TRBJ1-1|.|TRBV5-1|.
TGCGCCAGCAGCTGGCAGGGTTCCGACACTGAAGCTTTCTTT
CASSWQGSDTEAFF
>TRBJ1-3|TRBD1|TRBV2|.
TGTGCCAGCAGTTTGACAGGGAGCTCTGGAAACACCATATATTTT
CASSLTGSSGNTIYF